The 9 T cell receptor beta chains below all came from one sample that was sequenced in a study of Ad26.COV2.S vaccination and SARS-CoV-2 variants (dated by TCRdb to the early 2020s). The treatment or condition label here, explained by the study, means: some 20 received Ad26.COV2.S at low or high dose, single or two shots; about 5 received placebo; per-sample allocation not given. Repertoires of vaccine and placebo recipients were sequenced from samples collected on day 63 after the first injection. To prepare the library, the immunoSEQ multiplex PCR assay was applied. TCRdb holds this immuneACCESS table with in-frame rearrangements only. Some clones are missing; in checked studies, unresolved V genes explain under half, and the rest has no known cause. The sample contains 300,000 to 400,000 clones, less than 90% of them found a single time. Around a tenth of the sample lies in the top ten. Material: peripheral blood, obtained in a trial of Ad26.COV2.S vaccine versus placebo. The origin of the receptors is a person between 18 and 60 years old who received the Ad26.COV2.S COVID-19 vaccine or a placebo.

V is TRBV28 and J is TRBJ2-5; 8 nucleotides align to TRBD1. V was clipped by 3 bases and J by 4 bases; unmatched bases: 4. This CDR3 comprises 14 residues. Germline CDR1 MDHEN, CDR2 SYDVKM. CDR3: CASSFAGGAETQYF. CDR3 sequence (DNA): TGTGCCAGCAGTTTCGCAGGGGGCGCAGAGACCCAGTACTTC. The complete variable domain, with remaining parts taken from reference TRBV28 and TRBJ2-5, reads DVKVTQSSRYLVKRTGEKVFLECVQDMDHENMFWYRQDPGLGLRLIYFSYDVKMKEKGDIPEGYSVSREKKERFSLILESASTNQTSMYLCASSFAGGAETQYFGPGTRLLVL.

This clone was counted between two and nine times. V is TRBV28 and J is TRBJ2-2; no clear D. Trimming stripped 5 bases from V and 1 base from J, with 8 bases between. Germline CDR1 is MDHEN and CDR2 is SYDVKM. This CDR3 is 14 amino acids long. CDR3 in amino acids: CASSNTLNTGELFF. Written as DNA, the CDR3 is TGTGCCAGCAGTAACACACTGAACACCGGGGAGCTGTTTTTT.

CDR3 residues: CAFSEGPYNEQFF. CDR3 in DNA: TGTGCCTTTTCTGAGGGGCCATACAATGAGCAGTTCTTC. The chain joins TRBV2 to TRBJ2-1; possibly TRBD1 or TRBD2 for D (5 bases each). Germline V lookup: CDR1 SNHLY, CDR2 FYNNEI. Trimming pared 11 bases from V and 4 bases from J, leaving 15 bases between. CDR3 length: 13 residues.

The J gene is TRBJ1-5, the V gene TRBV6-2 or TRBV6-3; tentative D call: TRBD1 (6 bases). The CDR3 is 16 amino acids. From germline, CDR1 is MNHEY and CDR2 SVGEGT. The V end lost 5 bases, the J end lost 7 bases, and 21 bases lay between the germline ends. The CDR3 nucleotides read TGTGCCAGCAGTCCCCCCCGGGGGCCGGCTCTACAGCCCCAGCATTTT. Amino acid sequence: CASSPPRGPALQPQHF.

J is TRBJ2-1 and V is TRBV27; 9 positions match TRBD1. Germline loops: CDR1 MNHEY, CDR2 SMNVEV (reference sequence). The CDR3 loop spans 17 amino acids. Trimming took 4 bases from V and 7 from J; bases not matched to a gene: 14. The CDR3 DNA is TGTGCCAGCAGTTCGCGGTCAACAGGGGGCCACTGGAATGAGCAGTTCTTC. Its translation is CASSSRSTGGHWNEQFF.

V and J are TRBV14 and TRBJ1-2; 7 bases align to TRBD1. The CDR3 spans 16 residues. V was clipped by 3 bases and J by 4 bases; unmatched bases: 11. CDR1 and CDR2 from the germline V gene are SGHDN and FVKESK. For the CDR3, the DNA is TGTGCCAGCAGCCAGCGAGAGGGGGCGTATGGCTATGGCTACACCTTC. Amino acid sequence: CASSQREGAYGYGYTF.

This chain joins TRBV5-1 and TRBJ2-5, with D possibly TRBD2 on 6 matching bases. V lost 5 bases and J 1 base, leaving 12 bases between the germline ends. The CDR3 consists of 14 residues. CDR1 and CDR2 (germline): SGHRS, YFSETQ. The CDR3, as DNA: TGCGCCAGCAGGTTACCCGGGGGCCAAGAGACCCAGTACTTC. Its translation: CASRLPGGQETQYF.

The chain employs TRBV6-5 and TRBJ1-2, with D perhaps matching TRBD1 (6 bases). CDR3 length: 14 amino acids. Germline V CDR1 and CDR2: MNHEY, SVGAGI. V lost 0 bases to trimming and J lost 2 bases, with 7 bases between them. The CDR3 sequence: CASSYSQGNYGYTF. The CDR3 DNA sequence: TGTGCCAGCAGTTACTCCCAGGGGAACTATGGCTACACCTTC.

J is TRBJ1-2 and V is TRBV11-2; D is unresolved. V shed 5 bases and J shed 8 bases, with 9 bases lying between them. Germline CDR1 reads SGHAT; CDR2 reads FQNNGV. The CDR3 has 11 amino acids. CDR3 sequence: CASSNNPGYTF. Here the CDR3 DNA reads TGTGCCAGCAGCAATAATCCCGGCTACACCTTC.